This T cell receptor beta chain was obtained from a study of shared clonotypes between healthy human individuals. This clone appeared a single time. It was CD45RO-negative cells, positively selected for CCR7, that made up naive CD8 cells, with terminally differentiated effector memory CD45RA+ cells excluded. Data came from immunoSEQ multiplex PCR; TCRdb stores just in-frame clones and leaves some out. This table holds around 2.1 million clones, around 93% found once. Specimen: naive CD8+ T cells from PBMCs. The TCR originated in a young man in good health. Some clones in this sample may be carry-over from other donors' samples.

The CDR3 nucleotides are TGTGCCAGCAGTCAGCGGGGGATGAACACTGAAGCTTTCTTT. This sequence encodes CASSQRGMNTEAFF. The chain employs TRBV6-5 and TRBJ1-1; the D gene is possibly TRBD1 (5 bases). This CDR3 is built from 14 residues. Per germline, CDR1 MNHEY and CDR2 SVGAGI. With 5 bases removed from V and 0 bases from J, the gap between germline ends came to 10 bases.